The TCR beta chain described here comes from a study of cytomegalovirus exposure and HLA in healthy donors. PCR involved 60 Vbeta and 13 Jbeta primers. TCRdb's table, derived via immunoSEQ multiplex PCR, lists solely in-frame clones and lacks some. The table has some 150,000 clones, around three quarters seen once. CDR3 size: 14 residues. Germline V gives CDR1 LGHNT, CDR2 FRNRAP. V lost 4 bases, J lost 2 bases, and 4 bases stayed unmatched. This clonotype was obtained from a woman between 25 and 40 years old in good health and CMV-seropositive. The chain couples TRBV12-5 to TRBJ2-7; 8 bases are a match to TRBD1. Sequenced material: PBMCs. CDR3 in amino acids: CASGSQGAAYEQYF. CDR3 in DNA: TGTGCTAGTGGTTCCCAGGGGGCGGCCTACGAGCAGTACTTC.